This TCR beta chain was obtained from a study of post-analysis software for immune sequencing data. General observations from the study: The five TRBV segments detected at higher frequency in patients than in controls included TRBV5-6, TRBV5-1 and TRBV20-1.

Trimming cost V 4 bases and J 7 bases; bases outside gene matches: 3. The CDR3 consists of 14 residues. Per the germline V gene, CDR1 is SEHNR and CDR2 is FQNEAQ (reference sequence). In this sample, this clonotype turned up a few times. Its target is unknown. Incorporated into the TCR beta cDNA libraries were unique molecular identifiers, which served to reduce PCR and sequencing biases. The source material, roughly 0.9 to 11 million T cells, gave rise to 400,000 to 600,000 cDNA molecules. TCRdb re-analysed the PCR reads in MiXCR, keeping a single row per CDR3 protein. The sample includes 400,000 to 500,000 distinct CDR3 sequences, over 30% of them seen just once.

This clonotype originated in a girl aged 2 to 10 with multiple sclerosis. The material sequenced was blood. The rearrangement links TRBV7-9 to TRBJ1-6; TRBD1 agrees at 8 bases. This CDR3 reads CASSSRTGNSPLHF. The CDR3 DNA sequence: TGTGCCAGCAGCTCCAGGACAGGGAATTCACCCCTCCACTTT.